The 5 T cell receptor beta chains reported below all come from one sample, sequenced in a study of T cells in Graves' hyperthyroidism and ophthalmopathy (dated by TCRdb to between 2018 and 2020). Library construction relied on multiplex PCR. Sequencing was performed on an Illumina HiSeq 2000. The TCR beta CDR3 regions were amplified from RNA transcripts. The first round of RT-PCR for the TCR CDR3 was performed with the HTBI primer set and the Qiagen OneStep RT-PCR kit. TCRdb trimmed public reads at Q25 via fastp, called clones via MiXCR and kept in-frame beta chains. Each entry is one CDR3 protein sequence, shown with its most common DNA and genes. The sample contains some 460,000 distinct CDR3 sequences, around a sixth of them found a single time. The top ten clones comprise 7.5% to 9% of the sample. The sample taken for sequencing was blood. These receptors all come from a woman between 18 and 30 years old with Graves' hyperthyroidism.

The V gene is TRBV5-1, the J gene TRBJ1-1; D is possibly TRBD1 (5 bases). The CDR3 is 13 amino acids. The ends were cut back, 5 bases at V and 2 bases at J, with 10 bases in the middle. Germline loops: CDR1 SGHRS, CDR2 YFSETQ. The CDR3 DNA sequence: TGCGCCAGCAGGCGGGGGTTCAACACTGAAGCTTTCTTT. Protein sequence: CASRRGFNTEAFF.

This clonotype came up many times. The chain uses TRBV24-1 and TRBJ1-2; maybe TRBD1 (5 bases). V lost 5 bases and J lost 5, with 14 bases in between. The CDR3 has 14 amino acids. Germline lookup yields CDR1 KGHDR and CDR2 SFDVKD. The CDR3 DNA is TGTGCCACCAGTGGTTTCGGGACGGATTATGGCTACACCTTC. Amino acids: CATSGFGTDYGYTF.

This clonotype was found many times. The chain is built from TRBV2 and TRBJ2-6, with D possibly matching TRBD1 (6 bases). CDR3 length equals 16 residues. V dropped 6 bases and J dropped 0 bases, with 12 bases sitting between them. CDR1 and CDR2 (germline): SNHLY, FYNNEI. In DNA form, the CDR3 reads TGTGCCAGCAGGGGGGCCAGCCCCTCTGGGGCCAACGTCCTGACTTTC. This gives the protein CASRGASPSGANVLTF.

This clonotype has at least ten counts. The gene calls are TRBV20-1 and TRBJ2-3; D may be TRBD2 (5 bases). The CDR3 runs to 16 residues. The germline V gene has CDR1 DFQATT and CDR2 SNEGSKA (reference sequence). V was pared by 3 bases and J by 0 bases, with 16 bases between. The CDR3 region has the DNA TGCAGTGCTAGTGTCCCGACTACCCCAAGCACAGATACGCAGTATTTT. As protein: CSASVPTTPSTDTQYF.

The V gene is TRBV5-1, the J gene TRBJ2-1; D may be TRBD2 (6 bases). CDR1 and CDR2 (germline): SGHRS, YFSETQ. Trimming pared 2 bases from V and 5 bases from J, leaving 11 bases between. This CDR3 has 14 residues. In nucleotides, the CDR3 is TGCGCCAGCAGCTTTGGGCGGGGAGACAATGAGCAGTTCTTC. This gives the protein CASSFGRGDNEQFF.